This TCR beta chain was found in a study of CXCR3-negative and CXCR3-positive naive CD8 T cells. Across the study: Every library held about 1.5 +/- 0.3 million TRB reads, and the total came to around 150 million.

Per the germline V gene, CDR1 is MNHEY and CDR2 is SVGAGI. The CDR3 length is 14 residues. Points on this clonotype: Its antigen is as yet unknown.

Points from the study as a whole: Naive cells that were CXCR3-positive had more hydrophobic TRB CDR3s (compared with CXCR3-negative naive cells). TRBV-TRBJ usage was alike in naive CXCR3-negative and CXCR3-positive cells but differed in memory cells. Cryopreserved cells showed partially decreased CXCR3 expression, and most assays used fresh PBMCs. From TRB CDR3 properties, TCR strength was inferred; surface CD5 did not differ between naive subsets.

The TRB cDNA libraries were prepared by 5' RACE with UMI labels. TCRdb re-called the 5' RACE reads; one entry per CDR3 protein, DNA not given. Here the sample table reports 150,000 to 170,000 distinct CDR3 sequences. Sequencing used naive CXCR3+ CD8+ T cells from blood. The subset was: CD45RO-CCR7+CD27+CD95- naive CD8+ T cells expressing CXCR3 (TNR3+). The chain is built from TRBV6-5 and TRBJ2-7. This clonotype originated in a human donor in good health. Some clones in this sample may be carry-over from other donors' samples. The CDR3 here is CASSYSEGTYEQYF.